Listed here is a single T cell receptor (beta chain). This record belongs to a study of blood T cell repertoires in COVID-19. On the study more broadly: Sites in the United States, Italy and Spain provided acute and convalescent COVID-19 samples.

Produced via immunoSEQ multiplex PCR; TCRdb's table is partial and in-frame only. In the table there are about 270,000 clones, about four fifths of which are singletons. CDR1 and CDR2 from the germline V gene are SGDLS and YYNGEE. The CDR3 loop spans 13 amino acids. Trimming stripped 0 bases from V and 6 bases from J, with 9 bases between. The chain employs TRBV9 and TRBJ1-1; D gene ambiguous. The sample taken for sequencing was peripheral blood. The sequence was obtained from a woman between 55 and 75 years old with active or convalescent COVID-19. The CDR3 loop is CASSVVEAAEAFF. The CDR3 coding sequence is TGTGCCAGCAGCGTAGTAGAGGCGGCTGAAGCTTTCTTT.